The next 3 T cell receptor beta chains were all read from a single sample in a study of blood T cell repertoires in COVID-19. TCRdb's copy holds only in-frame clones and misses some; the assay was immunoSEQ multiplex PCR. Here the sample spans 100,000 to 120,000 clones, over 65% being singletons. Sequencing was done on a sample of peripheral blood. These receptors all come from a woman aged 40 to 55 with acute or convalescent COVID-19.

The rearrangement joins TRBV3-1 (or the pseudogene TRBV3-2) to TRBJ1-2; D gene ambiguous. CDR1 and CDR2 (germline): LGHDT, YNNKEL (reference sequence). Trimming cost V 0 bases and J 8 bases, with 16 bases left between them. CDR3 length: 15 amino acids. The CDR3 reads CASSQDLGGYGGYTF. For the CDR3, the DNA is TGTGCCAGCAGCCAAGATTTAGGAGGTTACGGCGGCTACACCTTC.

The CDR3 region is CASSLGGRTDTQYF. DNA of the CDR3: TGTGCCAGCAGCTTAGGAGGGCGCACAGATACGCAGTATTTT. This chain uses TRBV11-3 with TRBJ2-3; tentative D call: TRBD2 (5 bases). V lost 1 base, J lost 1 base, and 6 bases lay in between. Germline CDR1 and CDR2: SGHNT and YENEEA. This CDR3 has 14 amino acids.

The sample holds a few counts of this clone. The V and J genes are TRBV15 and TRBJ2-2; D not resolved. The CDR3 sequence is 14 residues long. The germline V gene encodes CDR1 LNHNV and CDR2 YYDKDF (reference sequence). V was clipped by 2 bases and J by 0 bases, with 4 bases between them. CDR3 region: CATSRPTNTGELFF. CDR3 DNA: TGTGCCACCAGCAGACCAACGAACACCGGGGAGCTGTTTTTT.